This TCR beta chain was sequenced in a study of cytomegalovirus exposure and HLA in healthy donors. Libraries were prepared by immunoSEQ multiplex PCR; TCRdb keeps only in-frame clonotypes and omits some of them. The sample shows approximately 270,000 clones, over 75% of them seen only once. The donors were part of the validation cohort, which consisted of roughly 120 subjects and was separate from the first cohort of roughly 620 subjects. The germline CDR1 and CDR2 sequences are GTSNPN and SVGIG (reference sequence). With 1 base removed from V and 8 bases from J, the gap between germline ends came to 12 bases. The CDR3 is 13 amino acids.

The receptor's source is a man between 18 and 35 years old in good health and CMV-seropositive. The source material was PBMCs. The V call is TRBV30, the J call TRBJ2-1, with TRBD1 as a possible D gene (6 bases). CDR3 protein: CAWSGAAGDEQFF. CDR3 DNA sequence: TGTGCCTGGAGTGGAGCGGCAGGGGATGAGCAGTTCTTC.